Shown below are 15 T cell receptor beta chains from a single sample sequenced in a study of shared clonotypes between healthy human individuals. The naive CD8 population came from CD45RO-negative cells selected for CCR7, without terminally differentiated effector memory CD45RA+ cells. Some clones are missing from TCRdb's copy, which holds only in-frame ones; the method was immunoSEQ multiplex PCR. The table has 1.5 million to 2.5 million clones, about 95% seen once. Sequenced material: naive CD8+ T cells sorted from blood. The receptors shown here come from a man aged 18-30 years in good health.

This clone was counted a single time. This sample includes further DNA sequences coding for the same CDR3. The CDR3 spells CASSFSGEQYF. For the CDR3, the DNA is TGTGCCAGCAGCTTTAGCGGCGAGCAGTACTTC. V is TRBV13 and J is TRBJ2-7; a possible D gene is TRBD2 (6 bases). V shed 3 bases and J shed 6 bases, with 6 bases lying between them. The germline V gene encodes CDR1 PRHDT and CDR2 FYEKMQ (reference sequence). CDR3 length: 11 amino acids.

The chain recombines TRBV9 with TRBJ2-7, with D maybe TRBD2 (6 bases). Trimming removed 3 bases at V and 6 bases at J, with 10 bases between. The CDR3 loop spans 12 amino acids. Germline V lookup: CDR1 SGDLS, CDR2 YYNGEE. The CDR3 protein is CASSAGESEQYF. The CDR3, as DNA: TGTGCCAGCAGCGCGGGAGAGAGCGAGCAGTACTTC.

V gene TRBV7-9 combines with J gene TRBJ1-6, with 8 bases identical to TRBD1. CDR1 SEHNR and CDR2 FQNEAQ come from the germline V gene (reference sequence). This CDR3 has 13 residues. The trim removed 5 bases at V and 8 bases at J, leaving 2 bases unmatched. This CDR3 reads CASSVTGDSPLHF. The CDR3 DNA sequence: TGTGCCAGCAGCGTGACAGGGGATTCACCCCTCCACTTT. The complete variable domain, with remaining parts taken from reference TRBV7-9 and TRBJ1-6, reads DTGVSQNPRHKITKRGQNVTFRCDPISEHNRLYWYRQTLGQGPEFLTYFQNEAQLEKSRLLSDRFSAERPKGSFSTLEIQRTEQGDSAMYLCASSVTGDSPLHFGNGTRLTVT.

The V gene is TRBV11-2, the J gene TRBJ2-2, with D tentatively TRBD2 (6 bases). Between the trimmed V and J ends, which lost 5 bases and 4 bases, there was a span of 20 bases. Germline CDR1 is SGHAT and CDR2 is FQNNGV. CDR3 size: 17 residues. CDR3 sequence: CASSLTPGGEGTGELFF. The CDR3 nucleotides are TGTGCCAGCAGCCTAACGCCCGGGGGAGAGGGCACCGGGGAGCTGTTTTTT. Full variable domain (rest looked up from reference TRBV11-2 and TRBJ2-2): EAGVAQSPRYKIIEKRQSVAFWCNPISGHATLYWYQQILGQGPKLLIQFQNNGVVDDSQLPKDRFSAERLKGVDSTLKIQPAKLEDSAVYLCASSLTPGGEGTGELFFGEGSRLTVL.

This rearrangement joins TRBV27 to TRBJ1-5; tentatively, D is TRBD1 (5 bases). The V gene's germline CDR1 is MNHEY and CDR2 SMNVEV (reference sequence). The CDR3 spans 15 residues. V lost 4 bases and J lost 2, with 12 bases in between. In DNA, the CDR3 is TGTGCCAGCAGTTGGGACGGTCTGGGCAATCAGCCCCAGCATTTT. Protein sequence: CASSWDGLGNQPQHF.

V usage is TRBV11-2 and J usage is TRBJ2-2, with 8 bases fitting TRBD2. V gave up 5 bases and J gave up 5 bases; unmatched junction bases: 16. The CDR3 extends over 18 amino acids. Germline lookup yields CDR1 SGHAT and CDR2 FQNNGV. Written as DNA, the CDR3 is TGTGCCAGCAGCCCCGATCTCGGTAGCGGGAAGGGGACCGGGGAGCTGTTTTTT. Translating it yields CASSPDLGSGKGTGELFF.

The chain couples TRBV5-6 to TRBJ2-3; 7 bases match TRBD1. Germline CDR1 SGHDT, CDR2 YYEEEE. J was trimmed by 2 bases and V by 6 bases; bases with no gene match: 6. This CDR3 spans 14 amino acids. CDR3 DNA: TGTGCCAGCACCATTGACAGGGACACAGATACGCAGTATTTT. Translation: CASTIDRDTDTQYF.

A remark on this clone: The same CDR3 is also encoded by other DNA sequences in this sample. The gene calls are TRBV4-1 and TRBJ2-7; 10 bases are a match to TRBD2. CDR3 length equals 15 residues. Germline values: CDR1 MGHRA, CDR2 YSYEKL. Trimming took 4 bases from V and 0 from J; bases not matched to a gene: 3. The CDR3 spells CASSPRTSGSYEQYF. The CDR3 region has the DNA TGCGCCAGCAGCCCCCGGACTAGCGGCTCCTACGAGCAGTACTTC.

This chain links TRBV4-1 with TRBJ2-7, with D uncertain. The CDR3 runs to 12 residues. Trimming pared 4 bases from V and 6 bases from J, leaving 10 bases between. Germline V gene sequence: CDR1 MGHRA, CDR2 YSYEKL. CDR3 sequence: CASSLVRSEQYF. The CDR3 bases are TGCGCCAGCAGCCTCGTAAGAAGCGAGCAGTACTTC.

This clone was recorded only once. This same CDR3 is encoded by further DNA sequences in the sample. The CDR3 protein is CAWSWDRGLGGELFF. CDR3 nucleotides: TGTGCCTGGAGTTGGGACAGGGGGCTTGGCGGGGAGCTGTTTTTT. This chain connects TRBV30 to TRBJ2-2; 12 nucleotides match TRBD1. Trimming at V came to 2 bases and at J to 7 bases, leaving 5 bases not matched to a gene. The CDR3 is 15 amino acids. Germline V CDR1 and CDR2: GTSNPN, SVGIG (reference sequence).

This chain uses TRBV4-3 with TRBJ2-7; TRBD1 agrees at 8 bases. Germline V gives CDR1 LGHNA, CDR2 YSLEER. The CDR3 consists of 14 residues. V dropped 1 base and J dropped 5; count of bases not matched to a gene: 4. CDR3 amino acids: CASSQGQGQDEQYF. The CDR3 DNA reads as TGCGCCAGCAGCCAAGGACAGGGGCAGGACGAGCAGTACTTC.

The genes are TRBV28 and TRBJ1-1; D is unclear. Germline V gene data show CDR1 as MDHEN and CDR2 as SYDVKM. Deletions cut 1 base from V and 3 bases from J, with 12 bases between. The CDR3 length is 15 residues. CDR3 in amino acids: CASSLSREGHTEAFF. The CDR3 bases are TGTGCCAGCAGTTTATCACGAGAAGGACACACTGAAGCTTTCTTT.

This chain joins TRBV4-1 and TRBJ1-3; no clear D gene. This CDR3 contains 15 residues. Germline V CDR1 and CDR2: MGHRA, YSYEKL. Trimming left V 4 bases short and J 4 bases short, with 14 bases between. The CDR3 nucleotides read TGCGCCAGCAGCCTCACCCAAGGAACAGGAAACACCATATATTTT. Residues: CASSLTQGTGNTIYF.

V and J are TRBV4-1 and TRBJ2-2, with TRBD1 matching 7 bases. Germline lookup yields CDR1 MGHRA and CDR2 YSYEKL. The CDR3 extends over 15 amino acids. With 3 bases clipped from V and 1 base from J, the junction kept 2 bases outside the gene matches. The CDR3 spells CASSQTGMNTGELFF. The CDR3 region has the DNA TGCGCCAGCAGCCAGACAGGGATGAACACCGGGGAGCTGTTTTTT.

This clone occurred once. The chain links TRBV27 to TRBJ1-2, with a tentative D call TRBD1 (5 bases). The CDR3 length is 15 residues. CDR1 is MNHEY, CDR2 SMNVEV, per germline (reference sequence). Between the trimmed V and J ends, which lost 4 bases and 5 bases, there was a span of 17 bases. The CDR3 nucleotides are TGTGCCAGCAGTTCCGTGGGGACTGGTCGGTATGGCTACACCTTC. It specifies CASSSVGTGRYGYTF.